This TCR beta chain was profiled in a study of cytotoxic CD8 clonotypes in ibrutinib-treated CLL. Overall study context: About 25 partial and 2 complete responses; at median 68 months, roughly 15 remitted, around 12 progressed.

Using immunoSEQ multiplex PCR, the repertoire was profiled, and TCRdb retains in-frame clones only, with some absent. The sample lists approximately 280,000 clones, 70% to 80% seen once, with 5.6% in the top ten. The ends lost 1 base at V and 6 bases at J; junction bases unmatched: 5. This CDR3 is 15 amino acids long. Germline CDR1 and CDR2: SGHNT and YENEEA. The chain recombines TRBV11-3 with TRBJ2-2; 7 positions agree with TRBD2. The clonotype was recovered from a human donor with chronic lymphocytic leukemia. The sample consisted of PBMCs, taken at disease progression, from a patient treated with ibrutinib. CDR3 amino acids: CASSLVRSGAGELFF. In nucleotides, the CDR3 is TGTGCCAGCAGCTTAGTGCGAAGCGGGGCCGGGGAGCTGTTTTTT.